These 17 T cell receptor beta chains were all obtained from the same sample, sequenced in a study of blood T cell repertoires in COVID-19 (dated by TCRdb to 2019 to 2021). To prepare the library, the immunoSEQ multiplex PCR assay was applied. TCRdb carries this immuneACCESS record with in-frame sequences only. Its versions omit some clonotypes, under half of them owing to an unresolved V gene in the studies checked, with the rest unexplained. In this sample the table shows about 90,000 clones, roughly 80% of which occur a single time. Of the sample, 9% to 12% falls within the top ten clones. Material: peripheral blood. These receptors came from a woman aged 70-85 years with acute or convalescent COVID-19.

V and J are TRBV7-8 and TRBJ2-7; D may be TRBD2 (6 bases). V lost 3 bases and J lost 0, with 15 bases in between. CDR1 and CDR2 from the germline V gene are SGHVS and FQNEAQ. The CDR3 runs to 16 residues. The CDR3 loop reads CASSLSGTYSSYEQYF. Written as DNA, the CDR3 is TGTGCCAGCAGCTTGTCGGGGACTTACAGCTCCTACGAGCAGTACTTC.

The chain links TRBV27 to TRBJ2-5; TRBD2 matches at 13 bases. V dropped 6 bases and J dropped 7; count of bases not matched to a gene: 11. CDR3 length: 16 amino acids. Germline V gene data show CDR1 as MNHEY and CDR2 as SMNVEV (reference sequence). CDR3 DNA sequence: TGTGCCAGCAGGAAGGCGGGACTAGCGGGGCGAGGGACCCAGTACTTC. Amino acid sequence: CASRKAGLAGRGTQYF.

The rearrangement joins TRBV28 to TRBJ1-5, with 9 positions matching TRBD1. This CDR3 has 16 residues. Looked up from germline, CDR1 is MDHEN and CDR2 is SYDVKM. After removal of 3 bases from V and 3 bases from J, the junction contained 6 bases not matched to a gene. The CDR3 region has the DNA TGTGCCAGCAGTTTGGCCGGGACAGGGACCAATCAGCCCCAGCATTTT. Residues: CASSLAGTGTNQPQHF. The full variable domain, with the rest looked up from reference TRBV28 and TRBJ1-5, is DVKVTQSSRYLVKRTGEKVFLECVQDMDHENMFWYRQDPGLGLRLIYFSYDVKMKEKGDIPEGYSVSREKKERFSLILESASTNQTSMYLCASSLAGTGTNQPQHFGDGTRLSIL.

J is TRBJ2-2 and V is TRBV27; 8 nucleotides agree with TRBD2. This CDR3 has 15 residues. Per the germline V gene, CDR1 is MNHEY and CDR2 is SMNVEV (reference sequence). The trim removed 3 bases at V and 7 bases at J, leaving 7 bases unmatched. This chain's CDR3 is CASSFVSGNLGELFF. CDR3 nucleotides: TGTGCCAGCAGTTTTGTTAGCGGGAACCTCGGGGAGCTGTTTTTT.

CDR3 sequence: CASSPRLAGASNTGELFF. In nucleotides, the CDR3 is TGTGCCAGCAGCCCTCGACTAGCGGGGGCCTCGAACACCGGGGAGCTGTTTTTT. The chain joins TRBV7-8 to TRBJ2-2, with TRBD2 matching 12 bases. The CDR3 is made up of 18 amino acids. Germline CDR1 reads SGHVS; CDR2 reads FQNEAQ. Trimming removed 5 bases from V and 0 bases from J; junction bases left unmatched: 7. Full variable domain (remainder filled in from reference TRBV7-8 and TRBJ2-2): GAGVSQSPRYKVAKRGQDVALRCDPISGHVSLFWYQQALGQGPEFLTYFQNEAQLDKSGLPSDRFFAERPEGSVSTLKIQRTQQEDSAVYLCASSPRLAGASNTGELFFGEGSRLTVL.

V and J are TRBV19 and TRBJ1-3; no clear D gene. The germline CDR1 and CDR2 sequences are LNHDA and SQIVND (reference sequence). The CDR3 is 13 amino acids. V lost 9 bases and J 0 bases, leaving 9 bases between the germline ends. Here the CDR3 reads CASSGYSGNTIYF. DNA of the CDR3: TGTGCCAGCTCGGGATACTCTGGAAACACCATATATTTT.

This clone was counted once. V usage is TRBV3-1 (or the pseudogene TRBV3-2) and J usage is TRBJ1-1; a possible D gene is TRBD1 (6 bases). Germline V gene data show CDR1 as LGHDT and CDR2 as YNNKEL (reference sequence). The CDR3 sequence is 14 residues long. The germline V and J ends were trimmed by 7 bases and 3 bases, with 15 bases remaining between them. The CDR3 DNA reads as TGTGCCAGCAAAAAACAGGGAGGGCACACTGAAGCTTTCTTT. It encodes CASKKQGGHTEAFF.

The chain employs TRBV6-1 and TRBJ2-7, with a tentative D call TRBD1 (6 bases). Trimming took off 0 bases at V and 2 bases at J, with 14 bases between the two ends. The CDR3 sequence is 16 residues long. CDR1 and CDR2 (germline): MNHNS, SASEGT. CDR3 region: CASSEAGAGVPYEQYF. The CDR3 bases are TGTGCCAGCAGTGAAGCGGGGGCAGGGGTACCCTACGAGCAGTACTTC.

This clone occurred once. The chain carries TRBV28 and TRBJ1-5, with TRBD1 identical over 9 bases. The CDR3 spans 15 residues. After removal of 6 bases from V and 4 bases from J, the junction contained 7 bases not matched to a gene. CDR1 MDHEN and CDR2 SYDVKM come from the germline V gene. CDR3 DNA sequence: TGTGCCAGCAGCACTGGACAGGGGAAGAATCAGCCCCAGCATTTT. Protein sequence: CASSTGQGKNQPQHF.

The chain has TRBV4-2 and TRBJ1-1, with D tentatively TRBD1 (5 bases). In germline, CDR1 is LGHNA, CDR2 YNFKEQ. V shed 2 bases and J shed 1 base, with 11 bases lying between them. The CDR3 consists of 15 residues. As DNA, the CDR3 is TGTGCCAGCAGCCAATGGGGCGGGGGGAACACTGAAGCTTTCTTT. Protein sequence: CASSQWGGGNTEAFF.

V gene TRBV1 combines with J gene TRBJ2-7; the table names TRBD1, a call not compared with the DNA. TRBV1 is noted as a pseudogene. The CDR3 is 19 residues long. The DNA of the CDR3 is TGCACCAGCAGCCAAGGGACAGGGGGGGCAGCAAGATCATCCTACGAGCAGTACTTC. Amino acids: CTSSQGTGGAARSSYEQYF.

A few counts support this clone. The rearrangement uses TRBV6-1 and TRBJ2-1; 9 bases are shared with TRBD1. J gave up 2 bases and V 3 bases, and 2 bases lay outside the gene matches. CDR1 MNHNS and CDR2 SASEGT come from the germline V gene. This CDR3 is 15 amino acids long. The CDR3 DNA sequence: TGTGCCAGCAGTGAGGACAGGGGTCCCTACAATGAGCAGTTCTTC. It encodes CASSEDRGPYNEQFF.

The chain links TRBV5-1 to TRBJ2-1, with D unclear. Germline values: CDR1 SGHRS, CDR2 YFSETQ. This CDR3 is built from 15 residues. V was clipped by 1 base and J by 2 bases, with 10 bases between them. The CDR3 spells CASSLSVQTYNEQFF. DNA of the CDR3: TGCGCCAGCAGCTTGTCGGTACAGACCTACAATGAGCAGTTCTTC.

The chain links TRBV7-9 to TRBJ1-1, with TRBD1 as a possible D gene (5 bases). Germline values: CDR1 SEHNR, CDR2 FQNEAQ (reference sequence). The CDR3 spans 15 residues. Trimming removed 5 bases from V and 1 base from J, with 14 bases in between. The CDR3 here is CASSASGHQNTEAFF. CDR3 bases: TGTGCCAGCAGCGCTAGCGGACACCAGAACACTGAAGCTTTCTTT.

The chain has TRBV7-2 and TRBJ2-7, with 13 nucleotides matching TRBD2. Germline CDR1 SGHTA, CDR2 FQGNSA. V lost 5 bases and J lost 2; bases outside the gene matches: 3. The CDR3 has 15 residues. Here the CDR3 DNA reads TGTGCCAGCAGCCAGGGACTAGCGGGACCCTACGAGCAGTACTTC. It encodes CASSQGLAGPYEQYF.

CDR3 residues: CASSLRTGPYNEQFF. The CDR3 nucleotides read TGTGCCAGCAGTTTAAGGACAGGACCCTACAATGAGCAGTTCTTC. The chain is built from TRBV28 and TRBJ2-1, with TRBD1 matching over 7 bases. This CDR3 contains 15 residues. Germline V CDR1 and CDR2: MDHEN, SYDVKM. The V segment lost 2 bases and the J segment 2 bases; nucleotides outside the gene matches: 3.

The V gene is TRBV5-4, the J gene TRBJ2-3; D may be TRBD1 (7 bases). The CDR3 runs to 16 residues. Trimming pared 3 bases from V and 5 bases from J, leaving 19 bases between. Germline assignment: CDR1 SGHNT and CDR2 YYREEE (reference sequence). CDR3 sequence: CASSSPKEGAIDTQYF. In nucleotides, the CDR3 is TGTGCCAGCAGCTCCCCCAAGGAGGGGGCCATAGATACGCAGTATTTT.